This T cell receptor beta chain was observed in a study of blood T cell repertoires in COVID-19. Study as a whole: COVID-19 samples collected from the United States, Italy and Spain covered acute and convalescent phases. PBMCs, B-cell-depleted T cells, or T cells provided the cDNA or gDNA that made up the material.

The CDR3 spans 14 residues. Germline V CDR1 and CDR2: LNHDA, SQIVND (reference sequence). V was trimmed by 3 bases and J by 3 bases, leaving 10 bases between them. Authors' analysis steps: Reference gene primer amplification gave nucleated cell count estimates. Sequencing was performed with immunoSEQ multiplex PCR; in TCRdb, only in-frame clones are kept and a portion is missing. V and J calls and clone size are copied from that table; D and trimming were computed from the DNA. The sample carries approximately 74,000 clones, 60% to 85% recorded once. The V call is TRBV19, the J call TRBJ2-3, with no clear D. Sequencing was performed on peripheral blood. The TCR originated in a man aged 55-75 years with acute or convalescent COVID-19. CDR3: CASSIRVLTDTQYF. DNA of the CDR3: TGTGCCAGTAGTATTAGAGTACTGACAGATACGCAGTATTTT.